These 29 T cell receptor beta chains came from one sample sequenced in a study of metastatic and nonmetastatic thyroid tumors. TCRdb ran MiXCR on the PCR reads. Of around 30,000 clones in the sample, 23% were seen once. The entire patient cohort was treatment-naive prior to thyroid surgery. Sequences were obtained from blood. Receptors were obtained from a female donor with papillary thyroid cancer or a benign thyroid nodule (not recorded which). Some clones in this sample may be carry-over from other donors' samples.

The table lists this clone with a few counts. One junction end does not reproduce the germline sequence, and a read error may be involved. The chain links TRBV28 to TRBJ1-4, with no clear D. This CDR3 is 14 amino acids long. Germline V lookup: CDR1 MDHEN, CDR2 SYDVKM. Written as DNA, the CDR3 is TGTGCCAGCAGTTTAAGCGCGATACGGGAAAAACTGTTATTT. This sequence encodes CASSLSAIREKLLF.

This clone was detected a few times. V gene TRBV6-1 combines with J gene TRBJ1-1; tentative D call: TRBD1 (5 bases). V dropped 7 bases and J dropped 1 base, with 16 bases sitting between them. CDR3 length equals 15 residues. Germline CDR1 reads MNHNS; CDR2 reads SASEGT. The CDR3 nucleotides read TGTGCCAGCAATATCCGGGACGGAGAGAACACTGAAGCTTTCTTT. Protein: CASNIRDGENTEAFF.

Worth noting for this clone: At one boundary the junction diverges from the germline segment, which might be a read error. The rearrangement uses TRBV2 and TRBJ1-2; D is unresolved. Germline CDR1 is SNHLY and CDR2 is FYNNEI. This CDR3 spans 14 amino acids. CDR3 amino acids: CAGSEATEGYGYTF. In DNA form, the CDR3 reads TGTGCCGGCAGTGAGGCGACCGAGGGCTATGGCTACACCTTC.

The chain is built from TRBV15 and TRBJ2-2, with D perhaps matching TRBD1 or TRBD2 (5 bases each). The CDR3 is 15 residues long. V lost 7 bases, J lost 6 bases, and 18 bases lay in between. Germline V gene sequence: CDR1 LNHNV, CDR2 YYDKDF (reference sequence). For the CDR3, the DNA is TGTGCCACCATCACCGGGACCGGTGAGGCCGGGGAGCTGTTTTTT. Translated, it gives CATITGTGEAGELFF.

The table lists this clone with a count of one. Here the CDR3 DNA reads TGCGCCAGCAGCCTCCTCTCGGGAGGATCGGCCTACGAGCAGTACTTC. Translating it yields CASSLLSGGSAYEQYF. The rearrangement links TRBV4-3 to TRBJ2-7; 7 bases align to TRBD2. CDR3 length equals 16 residues. Germline V gene data show CDR1 as LGHNA and CDR2 as YSLEER. The J segment lost 2 bases and the V segment lost 4 bases, leaving 11 bases of the junction unmatched.

This clone was seen repeatedly, ten times or more. This chain joins TRBV7-8 and TRBJ2-1; 11 nucleotides line up with TRBD2. CDR1 and CDR2 (germline): SGHVS, FQNEAQ. Trimming at V came to 5 bases and at J to 7 bases, leaving 10 bases not matched to a gene. The CDR3 is 16 residues long. In DNA form, the CDR3 reads TGTGCCAGCAGCCCCCGTACTAGCGGGAGAGAGAATGAGCAGTTCTTC. Translated, it gives CASSPRTSGRENEQFF.

There are many counts of this clone. The chain uses TRBV6-5 and TRBJ2-7, with 8 bases identical to TRBD1. The CDR3 sequence is 15 residues long. In germline, CDR1 is MNHEY, CDR2 SVGAGI. Germline trimming cut 2 bases from V and 5 bases from J; bases unmatched to any gene: 8. CDR3: CASSYDQTGVHEQYF. In DNA, the CDR3 is TGTGCCAGCAGTTACGACCAGACAGGGGTCCACGAGCAGTACTTC.

On this clone itself: A junction end diverges from the germline sequence, so it may reflect a read error. This chain links TRBV12-3 or TRBV12-4 with TRBJ2-7; 7 positions agree with TRBD2. This CDR3 spans 12 amino acids. Here the CDR3 DNA reads TGTGCCATCTGTGCTAGCGGCTACGAGCAGAACTTC. Translation: CAICASGYEQNF.

This clone was counted many times. This CDR3 is CSARAGGTGNTIYF. DNA of the CDR3: TGCAGTGCTAGAGCAGGAGGAACTGGAAACACCATATATTTT. The chain couples TRBV20-1 to TRBJ1-3, with no clear D. The length of the CDR3 is 14 residues. Per the germline V gene, CDR1 is DFQATT and CDR2 is SNEGSKA (reference sequence). Trimming removed 1 base from V and 2 bases from J, with 9 bases in between.

This clone was recorded many times. The V gene is TRBV7-8, the J gene TRBJ2-2, with a possible D match to TRBD2 (6 bases). Looked up from germline, CDR1 is SGHVS and CDR2 is FQNEAQ. The CDR3 has 14 residues. V was pared by 5 bases and J by 5 bases, with 12 bases between. Here the CDR3 reads CASSPRSGTGELFF. The CDR3 nucleotides are TGTGCCAGCAGCCCACGCAGCGGGACCGGGGAGCTGTTTTTT.

Within the sample, this clone is medium-sized. The chain combines TRBV4-1 with TRBJ1-1; 7 positions agree with TRBD1. This CDR3 is built from 16 residues. The J segment lost 6 bases and the V segment lost 5 bases, leaving 15 bases of the junction unmatched. Germline V lookup: CDR1 MGHRA, CDR2 YSYEKL. The CDR3 DNA is TGCGCCAGCAGCTACACGGAGCTACAGGGGTACTCTGAAGCTTTCTTT. Its translation: CASSYTELQGYSEAFF.

This chain uses TRBV6-4 with TRBJ2-3, with TRBD2 matching 11 bases. There are 16 residues in the CDR3. Looked up from germline, CDR1 is MRHNA and CDR2 is SNTAGT. The V gene end was trimmed by 2 bases and the J gene end by 4 bases; junction bases not matched to a gene: 5. The CDR3 spells CASSDTSGSGPDTQYF. The CDR3 DNA reads TGTGCCAGCAGTGACACTAGCGGGAGCGGGCCAGATACGCAGTATTTT.

The chain combines TRBV7-3 with TRBJ2-2; D not resolved. With 1 base removed from V and 7 bases from J, the gap between germline ends came to 16 bases. Germline V gives CDR1 SGHTA, CDR2 FQGTGA. The CDR3 runs to 16 residues. The CDR3 spells CASSLMSRDFNGELFF. CDR3 sequence (DNA): TGTGCCAGCAGCTTAATGTCTAGGGATTTTAACGGGGAGCTGTTTTTT.

About this clone itself: One end of the junction is discordant with germline, which a read error may explain. This chain uses TRBV6-2 or TRBV6-3 with TRBJ2-3; 8 bases agree with TRBD2. The germline V gene encodes CDR1 MNHEY and CDR2 SVGEGT. The CDR3 contains 16 residues. The CDR3 bases are TGTGCCAGCAGTTACGGGACTATCGACGGGGGGGATATGCAGTATTTT. Amino acid sequence: CASSYGTIDGGDMQYF.

This clone was observed many times. The junction departs from the called germline gene at one end, perhaps through a read error. CDR3 protein: CSTNPGRTETFF. The CDR3 DNA sequence: TGCAGCACGAACCCGGGCAGGACTGAAACTTTCTTT. The chain joins TRBV29-1 to TRBJ1-1; D is ambiguous. The CDR3 spans 12 residues. Germline values: CDR1 SQVTM, CDR2 ANQGSEA.

This clone was seen many times. The genes are TRBV5-4 and TRBJ2-5, with TRBD1 matching 8 bases. Trimming took 0 bases from V and 5 from J; bases not matched to a gene: 6. The CDR3 extends over 15 amino acids. Germline-derived CDR1 and CDR2 are SGHNT and YYREEE (reference sequence). The CDR3 nucleotides are TGTGCCAGCAGCTTGGACCCGACAGGGGTCGAGACCCAGTACTTC. This gives the protein CASSLDPTGVETQYF.

This clone was counted between two and nine times. A junction boundary mismatches the germline segment, possibly from a read error. Other DNA sequences from this sample encode an identical CDR3 as well. The gene calls are TRBV6-1 and TRBJ2-7; the D gene is possibly TRBD2 (5 bases). Germline CDR1 MNHNS, CDR2 SASEGT. The CDR3 extends over 16 amino acids. The CDR3 DNA reads TGTGCCAGCAGTGAATTACTGGGTTTGAGGGAGTACGAGCAGTACTTT. It encodes CASSELLGLREYEQYF.

This clone was found many times. A much larger clone is a single base away; this may be a read error. As the CDR3 is not closed by the conserved phenylalanine or tryptophan, this likely results from a read error. The chain combines TRBV5-1 with TRBJ2-5; TRBD1 matches at 9 bases. The CDR3 spans 14 residues. Germline V gene lookup returns CDR1 SGHRS and CDR2 YFSETQ. The V segment lost 4 bases and the J segment 2 bases; nucleotides outside the gene matches: 3. This CDR3 is CASSPGQGQETQYL. As DNA, the CDR3 is TGCGCCAGCAGCCCAGGACAGGGGCAAGAGACCCAGTACCTC.

This clone was seen a handful of times. An end of the junction does not agree with germline; a read error may underlie this. The CDR3 bases are TGTGCCACCAGCAGAGCCAAGGGGGGGGAAGGTCAGCCCCGGCATTTT. The encoded protein is CATSRAKGGEGQPRHF. V and J are TRBV15 and TRBJ1-5, with D possibly matching TRBD1 (6 bases). The germline V gene encodes CDR1 LNHNV and CDR2 YYDKDF (reference sequence). The CDR3 runs 16 residues.

This clone showed up many times. Other DNA sequences in this specimen translate into the identical CDR3. The genes are TRBV6-1 and TRBJ2-5; D is possibly TRBD1 (7 bases). CDR3 length: 18 amino acids. V was clipped by 3 bases and J by 2 bases, with 22 bases between them. Germline lookup yields CDR1 MNHNS and CDR2 SASEGT. Written as DNA, the CDR3 is TGTGCCAGCAGTGAGGCCGGGAGAGGGGGCCCTAGACAAGAGACCCAGTACTTC. It translates to CASSEAGRGGPRQETQYF.

This clone occurred once. Lacking the conserved final phenylalanine or tryptophan, this CDR3 likely reflects a read error. The chain combines TRBV12-5 with TRBJ2-7; 8 bases agree with TRBD2. This CDR3 is 13 amino acids long. Germline V CDR1 and CDR2: LGHNT, FRNRAP. The CDR3 spells CASGSTSGYGQYY. The DNA for the CDR3 is TGTGCTAGTGGTTCTACTAGCGGATACGGGCAGTACTAC.

This clone was picked up many times. The V and J genes are TRBV27 and TRBJ2-3, with a possible D match to TRBD2 (5 bases). Looked up from germline, CDR1 is MNHEY and CDR2 is SMNVEV (reference sequence). Trimming took 6 bases from V and 3 from J, leaving 13 bases between them. CDR3 size: 14 residues. CDR3 region: CASRERLVTDTQYF. The CDR3 DNA reads TGTGCCAGCAGGGAGCGGCTAGTAACAGATACGCAGTATTTT.

V gene TRBV20-1 combines with J gene TRBJ2-1, with TRBD2 matching over 14 bases. The CDR3 extends over 18 amino acids. Trimming removed 6 bases from V and 9 bases from J; junction bases left unmatched: 19. Per germline, CDR1 DFQATT and CDR2 SNEGSKA (reference sequence). In DNA form, the CDR3 reads TGCAGTGCCCACCTAGGGACTAGCGGGAGATTGGATAACACTGAGCAGTTCTTC. It encodes CSAHLGTSGRLDNTEQFF.

The sample holds many counts of this clone. V gene TRBV20-1 combines with J gene TRBJ2-1, with D possibly being TRBD2 (6 bases). The germline gives CDR1 DFQATT, CDR2 SNEGSKA (reference sequence). This CDR3 contains 17 residues. V was pared by 3 bases and J by 0 bases, with 18 bases between. Written as DNA, the CDR3 is TGCAGTGCTAGTAGAGCGGGCGACCCTAGCTCCTACAATGAGCAGTTCTTC. This gives the protein CSASRAGDPSSYNEQFF.

This clone was observed at least ten times. The rearrangement uses TRBV7-9 and TRBJ2-1; a possible D gene is TRBD2 (6 bases). The V and J ends lost 3 bases and 5 bases respectively, with 11 bases between them. The CDR3 length is 14 residues. Germline CDR1 is SEHNR and CDR2 is FQNEAQ (reference sequence). The CDR3 loop is CASSFGGGNNEQFF. In nucleotides, the CDR3 is TGTGCCAGCAGCTTCGGCGGAGGGAACAATGAGCAGTTCTTC.

The sample holds many counts of this clone. The CDR3 DNA sequence: TGTGCCAGCAGCTTCCTGGCGGGCTCTGGGGCCAACGTCCTGACTTTC. Its translation is CASSFLAGSGANVLTF. The rearrangement links TRBV11-2 to TRBJ2-6; TRBD2 might be the D (5 bases). This CDR3 spans 16 amino acids. Trimming left V 3 bases short and J 0 bases short, with 9 bases between. Germline CDR1 and CDR2: SGHAT and FQNNGV.

There are many counts of this clone. The V and J genes are TRBV4-1 and TRBJ1-2; 8 bases agree with TRBD1. There are 16 residues in the CDR3. Germline V gene sequence: CDR1 MGHRA, CDR2 YSYEKL. J lost 3 bases, V lost 3 bases, and 9 bases had no gene match. CDR3 amino acids: CASSHPDRGHDYGYTF. The CDR3, as DNA: TGCGCCAGCAGCCATCCAGACAGGGGACACGACTATGGCTACACCTTC.

At least ten counts were recorded for this clone. The same CDR3 also results from other DNA sequences found in this sample. CDR3 sequence (DNA): TGTGCCAGCAGCTTAGGCCAGGGTGCCAATGAGCAGTTCTTC. Protein sequence: CASSLGQGANEQFF. The chain couples TRBV7-6 to TRBJ2-1; TRBD1 is a possible D gene (5 bases). The CDR3 length is 14 residues. CDR1 is SGHVS and CDR2 is FNYEAQ in the germline V gene. V was trimmed by 1 base and J by 6 bases, leaving 10 bases between them.

This clone was picked up many times. The chain recombines TRBV11-2 with TRBJ2-1, with 15 bases aligning to TRBD2. Germline assignment: CDR1 SGHAT and CDR2 FQNNGV. The CDR3 sequence is 15 residues long. J gave up 10 bases and V 6 bases, and 7 bases lay outside the gene matches. This chain's CDR3 is CASSRRTSGRGEQFF. CDR3 sequence (DNA): TGTGCCAGCAGTCGCCGGACTAGCGGGAGGGGGGAGCAGTTCTTC.